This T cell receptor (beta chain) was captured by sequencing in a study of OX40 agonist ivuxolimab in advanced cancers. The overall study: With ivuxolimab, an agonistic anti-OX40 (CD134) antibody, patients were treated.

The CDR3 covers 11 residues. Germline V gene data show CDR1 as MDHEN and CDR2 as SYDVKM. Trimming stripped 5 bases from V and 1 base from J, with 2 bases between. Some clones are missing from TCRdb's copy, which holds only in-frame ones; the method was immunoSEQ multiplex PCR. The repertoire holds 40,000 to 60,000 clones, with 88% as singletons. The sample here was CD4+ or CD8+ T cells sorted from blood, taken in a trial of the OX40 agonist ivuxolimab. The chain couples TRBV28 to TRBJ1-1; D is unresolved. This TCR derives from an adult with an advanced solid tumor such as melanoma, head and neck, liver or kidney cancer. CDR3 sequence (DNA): TGTGCCAGCAGTGGGAACACTGAAGCTTTCTTT. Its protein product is CASSGNTEAFF.